These 32 T cell receptor beta chains were sequenced from one sample in a study of blood T cell repertoires in COVID-19. Sequencing used immunoSEQ multiplex PCR; TCRdb keeps in-frame clones, though not all of them. The top ten hold 1.5% to 2% of the sample, which has roughly 290,000 clones, roughly 89% seen once. Sequenced: PBMCs or T cells enriched from blood (not recorded which). These receptors were collected from a woman aged 40 to 50 who had recovered from COVID-19.

The chain employs TRBV12-3 or TRBV12-4 and TRBJ1-1; D perhaps matches TRBD1 (6 bases). Trimming took 6 bases from V and 1 from J, leaving 9 bases between them. This CDR3 has 13 amino acids. The CDR3, as DNA: TGTGCCAGCAGGGAACAGGGGAACACTGAAGCTTTCTTT. This encodes CASREQGNTEAFF.

The V call is TRBV4-1, the J call TRBJ2-7; 7 positions agree with TRBD2. The CDR3 is 15 amino acids. After removal of 2 bases from V and 2 bases from J, the junction contained 6 bases not matched to a gene. The germline CDR1 and CDR2 sequences are MGHRA and YSYEKL. In DNA, the CDR3 is TGCGCCAGCAGCCAAACTTCTAGCGGCGCCTACGAGCAGTACTTC. Protein product: CASSQTSSGAYEQYF.

This clone appeared a single time. The rearrangement links TRBV6-6 to TRBJ2-5; 14 nucleotides align to TRBD2. Germline V gives CDR1 MNHNY, CDR2 SVGAGI (reference sequence). The CDR3 contains 15 residues. The V gene end was trimmed by 7 bases and the J gene end by 5 bases; junction bases not matched to a gene: 6. DNA for the CDR3: TGTGCCAGCAACCGACTAGCGGGGGGGCAGGAGACCCAGTACTTC. Translation gives CASNRLAGGQETQYF.

This chain joins TRBV15 and TRBJ2-1, with TRBD1 as a possible D gene (5 bases). Germline CDR1 is LNHNV and CDR2 is YYDKDF (reference sequence). The CDR3 consists of 16 residues. Between the trimmed V and J ends, which lost 0 bases and 0 bases, there was a span of 9 bases. The CDR3 loop is CATSRDRGSSYNEQFF. DNA for the CDR3: TGTGCCACCAGCAGAGATAGGGGCAGCTCCTACAATGAGCAGTTCTTC.

Details on this clone: Other nucleotide sequences in the sample specify the same CDR3. This CDR3 is CSVEGRMNTEAFF. In nucleotides, the CDR3 is TGCAGCGTTGAGGGGAGAATGAACACTGAAGCTTTCTTT. The rearrangement links TRBV29-1 to TRBJ1-1, with D unresolved. CDR3 length equals 13 residues. Looked up from germline, CDR1 is SQVTM and CDR2 is ANQGSEA. Trimming took 3 bases from V and 0 from J, leaving 8 bases between them.

The DNA for the CDR3 is TGTGCCAGCAGCCAGCGTGCTACCGCTGATGGCTACACCTTC. Protein product: CASSQRATADGYTF. The chain uses TRBV3-1 (or the pseudogene TRBV3-2) and TRBJ1-2; no clear D gene. Looked up from germline, CDR1 is LGHDT and CDR2 is YNNKEL (reference sequence). The CDR3 covers 14 residues. Trimming cost V 3 bases and J 6 bases, with 14 bases left between them.

The chain joins TRBV7-9 to TRBJ2-7, with a weak D call TRBD1 (7 bases). With 0 bases removed from V and 2 bases from J, the gap between germline ends came to 23 bases. CDR1 is SEHNR and CDR2 is FQNEAQ in the germline V gene (reference sequence). This CDR3 has 19 amino acids. The CDR3 loop reads CASSLAKRGGTELAYEQYF. Here the CDR3 DNA reads TGTGCCAGCAGCTTAGCCAAGAGGGGCGGGACAGAACTCGCCTACGAGCAGTACTTC.

The chain is built from TRBV4-1 and TRBJ2-7; D unclear. CDR3 size: 14 residues. The germline gives CDR1 MGHRA, CDR2 YSYEKL. V lost 3 bases and J 1 base, leaving 10 bases between the germline ends. CDR3 amino acids: CASSQPLRSYEQYF. The CDR3 region has the DNA TGCGCCAGCAGCCAGCCCCTGCGGTCCTACGAGCAGTACTTC.

The genes are TRBV5-1 and TRBJ2-3, with D tentatively TRBD1 (6 bases). This CDR3 has 14 residues. V was cut by 1 base and J by 2 bases, with 8 bases left in between. Germline assignment: CDR1 SGHRS and CDR2 YFSETQ. The CDR3 region is CASSLYRDTDTQYF. CDR3 DNA: TGCGCCAGCAGCTTGTACAGGGACACAGATACGCAGTATTTT. The full variable domain, rest sourced from reference TRBV5-1 and TRBJ2-3, is KAGVTQTPRYLIKTRGQQVTLSCSPISGHRSVSWYQQTPGQGLQFLFEYFSETQRNKGNFPGRFSGRQFSNSRSEMNVSTLELGDSALYLCASSLYRDTDTQYFGPGTRLTVL.

V usage is TRBV7-2 and J usage is TRBJ2-5; unclear D gene. The CDR3 runs to 14 residues. V lost 4 bases, J lost 5 bases, and 14 bases lay in between. Germline V lookup: CDR1 SGHTA, CDR2 FQGNSA. The CDR3 loop is CASSYGSLRETQYF. CDR3 DNA sequence: TGTGCCAGCAGCTACGGCTCACTGAGGGAGACCCAGTACTTC.

This chain connects TRBV2 to TRBJ2-2, with D perhaps matching TRBD2 (6 bases). Germline loops: CDR1 SNHLY, CDR2 FYNNEI. Trimming took 1 base from V and 6 from J, leaving 21 bases between them. This CDR3 region has 18 residues. This chain's CDR3 is CASSEGMGGGRGSGELFF. CDR3 in DNA: TGTGCCAGCAGTGAAGGAATGGGGGGTGGGAGAGGTTCCGGGGAGCTGTTTTTT.

The chain employs TRBV12-3 or TRBV12-4 and TRBJ1-2; the match to TRBD1 covers 10 bases. The trim removed 5 bases at V and 5 bases at J, leaving 2 bases unmatched. The CDR3 length is 13 residues. This CDR3 reads CASSRQGAYGYTF. CDR3 bases: TGTGCCAGCAGTCGACAGGGGGCGTATGGCTACACCTTC.

Details on this clone: Other DNA sequences in this specimen translate into the identical CDR3. This chain uses TRBV2 with TRBJ2-7; tentatively, D is TRBD2 (5 bases). The CDR3 runs 12 residues. Germline-derived CDR1 and CDR2 are SNHLY and FYNNEI. Trimming pared 4 bases from V and 1 base from J, leaving 5 bases between. The CDR3 DNA is TGTGCCAGCAGTGGGACTTCCTACGAGCAGTACTTC. Translating it yields CASSGTSYEQYF.

The V and J genes are TRBV19 and TRBJ2-6, with unresolved D. Germline V gene data show CDR1 as LNHDA and CDR2 as SQIVND (reference sequence). Trimming removed 4 bases at V and 0 bases at J, with 7 bases between. The CDR3 totals 15 residues. The CDR3 loop is CASSTGDSGANVLTF. CDR3 nucleotides: TGTGCCAGTAGTACAGGTGACTCTGGGGCCAACGTCCTGACTTTC.

This chain uses TRBV4-1 with TRBJ2-7; 7 bases line up with TRBD2. There are 15 residues in the CDR3. V dropped 0 bases and J dropped 3; count of bases not matched to a gene: 5. Germline V gene lookup returns CDR1 MGHRA and CDR2 YSYEKL. CDR3 protein: CASSQDPSGLYEQYF. CDR3 bases: TGCGCCAGCAGCCAAGATCCTAGCGGACTCTACGAGCAGTACTTC.

This clone appeared a single time. The chain couples TRBV7-6 to TRBJ2-3; 10 bases match TRBD2. J gave up 2 bases and V 5 bases, and 4 bases lay outside the gene matches. The CDR3 covers 15 residues. Germline V lookup: CDR1 SGHVS, CDR2 FNYEAQ. The CDR3 nucleotides read TGTGCCAGCAGCGGAGCGGGGGGGCTCACAGATACGCAGTATTTT. This codes for CASSGAGGLTDTQYF. Looking up the rest from reference TRBV7-6 and TRBJ2-3 gives the full variable domain: GAGVSQSPRYKVTKRGQDVALRCDPISGHVSLYWYRQALGQGPEFLTYFNYEAQQDKSGLPNDRFSAERPEGSISTLTIQRTEQRDSAMYRCASSGAGGLTDTQYFGPGTRLTVL.

To note about this clone: Other nucleotide sequences from this sample produce the same CDR3. The chain recombines TRBV19 with TRBJ1-2; a possible D gene is TRBD1 (5 bases). V was clipped by 6 bases and J by 1 base, with 12 bases between them. Germline V gives CDR1 LNHDA, CDR2 SQIVND (reference sequence). The CDR3 is 14 amino acids. CDR3 in DNA: TGTGCCAGTAGCCGGCAGGGCGTTAACTATGGCTACACCTTC. The encoded protein is CASSRQGVNYGYTF.

The V and J genes are TRBV2 and TRBJ1-1, with D perhaps matching TRBD1 (6 bases). From germline, CDR1 is SNHLY and CDR2 FYNNEI. V shed 2 bases and J shed 0 bases, with 16 bases lying between them. CDR3 size: 17 residues. CDR3 coding DNA: TGTGCCAGCAGTGAATTCCCCAGGGGAAGGATGAACACTGAAGCTTTCTTT. Translated: CASSEFPRGRMNTEAFF.

The chain is built from TRBV19 and TRBJ2-1, with 7 bases aligning to TRBD1. The CDR3 extends over 14 amino acids. V shed 5 bases, J shed 2 bases, and the junction held 3 bases outside the gene matches. Looked up from germline, CDR1 is LNHDA and CDR2 is SQIVND (reference sequence). Written as DNA, the CDR3 is TGTGCCAGTAGTCGTCAGGGGGCCTACAATGAGCAGTTCTTC. Residues: CASSRQGAYNEQFF.

The genes are TRBV19 and TRBJ1-1; D call uncertain. The V gene's germline CDR1 is LNHDA and CDR2 SQIVND (reference sequence). The CDR3 has 15 amino acids. V was shortened by 1 base and J by 2 bases, with 11 bases between the two germline ends. The CDR3 coding sequence is TGTGCCAGTAGTATAGTGGCGGGAGGAAACACTGAAGCTTTCTTT. It specifies CASSIVAGGNTEAFF.

The V gene is TRBV6-1, the J gene TRBJ1-6; no clear D. The V end lost 2 bases, the J end lost 5 bases, and 10 bases lay between the germline ends. Germline CDR1 MNHNS, CDR2 SASEGT. CDR3 length: 15 residues. The CDR3 region is CASSEWQVDNSPLHF. For the CDR3, the DNA is TGTGCCAGCAGTGAATGGCAGGTCGATAATTCACCCCTCCACTTT.

The chain has TRBV18 and TRBJ2-1, with TRBD2 identical over 8 bases. The CDR3 is 15 residues long. Per germline, CDR1 KGHSH and CDR2 LQKENI. With 3 bases clipped from V and 8 bases from J, the junction kept 9 bases outside the gene matches. CDR3: CASSPWGTSRHEQFF. CDR3 in DNA: TGTGCCAGCTCACCTTGGGGGACTAGTAGACATGAGCAGTTCTTC.

J is TRBJ1-2 and V is TRBV6-5; D gene uncertain. V was trimmed by 5 bases and J by 3 bases, leaving 10 bases between them. The CDR3 has 13 amino acids. The germline V gene encodes CDR1 MNHEY and CDR2 SVGAGI. The CDR3 DNA is TGTGCCAGCAGTCGGGGAGAGTACTATGGCTACACCTTC. Amino acid sequence: CASSRGEYYGYTF.

This chain uses TRBV2 with TRBJ2-3, with TRBD2 matching 8 bases. Germline assignment: CDR1 SNHLY and CDR2 FYNNEI. Trimming removed 1 base from V and 4 bases from J; junction bases left unmatched: 4. The CDR3 sequence is 15 residues long. The CDR3 sequence is CASSEDTTSADTQYF. CDR3 DNA: TGTGCCAGCAGTGAAGATACGACTAGCGCAGATACGCAGTATTTT.

The V call is TRBV29-1, the J call TRBJ2-2; D possibly corresponds to TRBD1 (6 bases). Per the germline V gene, CDR1 is SQVTM and CDR2 is ANQGSEA. The CDR3 sequence is 15 residues long. V was clipped by 5 bases and J by 0 bases, with 13 bases between them. The CDR3 sequence: CSVRDKNSNTGELFF. The CDR3 bases are TGCAGCGTTCGGGACAAAAATTCGAACACCGGGGAGCTGTTTTTT.

The chain couples TRBV13 to TRBJ2-6; a weak D match, TRBD1 (5 bases). Germline lookup yields CDR1 PRHDT and CDR2 FYEKMQ (reference sequence). The germline V and J ends were trimmed by 4 bases and 1 base, with 14 bases remaining between them. The CDR3 has 17 amino acids. CDR3 amino acids: CASSYSQGRSGANVLTF. The DNA for the CDR3 is TGTGCCAGCAGCTATTCCCAGGGAAGGTCTGGGGCCAACGTCCTGACTTTC.

The chain couples TRBV7-2 to TRBJ2-7; possibly TRBD2 for D (6 bases). Trimming stripped 2 bases from V and 3 bases from J, with 20 bases between. The CDR3 consists of 17 residues. Germline CDR1 reads SGHTA; CDR2 reads FQGNSA. CDR3 in DNA: TGTGCCAGCAGCTTATTGGGACGTGGAGCGGGCGGCTACGAGCAGTACTTC. Translation: CASSLLGRGAGGYEQYF.

This clone was found once. The chain links TRBV5-1 to TRBJ2-1; 11 nucleotides align to TRBD1. Trimming removed 4 bases from V and 4 bases from J; junction bases left unmatched: 4. The CDR3 has 15 amino acids. The germline gives CDR1 SGHRS, CDR2 YFSETQ. CDR3 in DNA: TGCGCCAGCAGCGCCGGACAGGGGGCATACAATGAGCAGTTCTTC. Translating gives CASSAGQGAYNEQFF.

V and J are TRBV30 and TRBJ1-2; D possibly corresponds to TRBD1 (5 bases). Germline-derived CDR1 and CDR2 are GTSNPN and SVGIG (reference sequence). There are 12 residues in the CDR3. V lost 3 bases and J lost 10, with 15 bases in between. This chain's CDR3 is CAWRHPTVYYTF. The CDR3 region has the DNA TGTGCCTGGAGGCATCCGACAGTATACTACACCTTC.

The V and J genes are TRBV19 and TRBJ1-5; perhaps TRBD1 as D (6 bases). The CDR3 runs 15 residues. From germline, CDR1 is LNHDA and CDR2 SQIVND (reference sequence). V lost 7 bases, J lost 3 bases, and 16 bases lay in between. Here the CDR3 DNA reads TGTGCCAGTACCATACCAGGGGTTTCCAATCAGCCCCAGCATTTT. Protein sequence: CASTIPGVSNQPQHF.

The chain combines TRBV7-9 with TRBJ1-2; D is unresolved. The CDR3 consists of 12 residues. Germline CDR1 SEHNR, CDR2 FQNEAQ (reference sequence). V was pared by 8 bases and J by 3 bases, with 10 bases between. The CDR3 is CASSYSDYGYTF. The CDR3 coding sequence is TGTGCCAGCTCCTACTCCGACTATGGCTACACCTTC. The whole variable domain, remainder taken from reference TRBV7-9 and TRBJ1-2, is DTGVSQNPRHKITKRGQNVTFRCDPISEHNRLYWYRQTLGQGPEFLTYFQNEAQLEKSRLLSDRFSAERPKGSFSTLEIQRTEQGDSAMYLCASSYSDYGYTFGSGTRLTVV.

The chain recombines TRBV10-1 with TRBJ2-1; 9 bases agree with TRBD2. J lost 9 bases, V lost 0 bases, and 12 bases had no gene match. The CDR3 is made up of 17 amino acids. Germline V gene lookup returns CDR1 WNHNN and CDR2 SYGVQD (reference sequence). The CDR3 is CASSESTGRGGWSEQFF. The CDR3 DNA follows: TGCGCCAGCAGTGAGTCGACAGGGCGGGGGGGCTGGAGTGAGCAGTTCTTC.